This T cell receptor (beta chain) was captured in a study of siplizumab effects on memory and regulatory T cells. TCR templates numbering 90,000 to 100,000 were assayed per sample. Assay used: immunoSEQ multiplex PCR; TCRdb lists only in-frame clones, some missing. This sample has about 94,000 clones, with about 93% found just once. Study-wide findings and caveats: Neither a naive nor a memory phenotype was assignable to roughly 80-96% of proliferating CD4+ or CD8+ clones. Siplizumab caused a significant drop in alloreactive sequences traceable to unstimulated CD4+ memory cells. Confirmatory evidence of suppressive function in proliferating siplizumab-culture Tregs was not obtained.

Germline V gene data show CDR1 as SQVTM and CDR2 as ANQGSEA. CDR3 size: 14 residues. J was trimmed by 2 bases and V by 5 bases; bases with no gene match: 6. In the case of this clone: Its specificity is not known.

The chain employs TRBV29-1 and TRBJ1-5; 7 bases are shared with TRBD1. This TCR was recovered from a human donor in good health. Sequencing was performed on non-Treg CD4+ T cells sorted from blood. DNA for the CDR3: TGCAGCGTTCAACAGGGGACTGGCAATCAGCCCCAGCATTTT. This sequence encodes CSVQQGTGNQPQHF.